This T cell receptor beta chain was documented in a study of T cell responses to AZD1222 COVID-19 vaccine. The V and J ends lost 1 base and 9 bases, in that order; junction bases with no gene match: 9. The CDR3 totals 17 residues. CDR1 and CDR2 (germline): SNHLY, FYNNEI. To note about this clone: The antigen is undetermined.

Study conclusions and caveats: An increase in Spike-specific TCR breadth and depth was observed after two AZD1222 doses. Epitopes outside B.1.351 and B.1.1.7 mutated regions reportedly drew nearly half of spike TCRs.

Sequenced by immunoSEQ multiplex PCR; TCRdb stores in-frame clones only, minus some. The sample gives approximately 210,000 clones, around 94% of which show up once; around 1.5% is in the top ten. The sequence came from an adult who received the MenACWY meningococcal vaccine as a control. This rearrangement joins TRBV2 to TRBJ1-6; 10 bases are shared with TRBD1. Material: peripheral blood, obtained 28 days after the second dose of the MenACWY control vaccine. This CDR3 is CASSEGYPGQGSSPLHF. DNA of the CDR3: TGTGCCAGCAGTGAAGGGTATCCGGGACAGGGGAGTTCACCCCTCCACTTT. Full variable domain (rest looked up from reference TRBV2 and TRBJ1-6): EPEVTQTPSHQVTQMGQEVILRCVPISNHLYFYWYRQILGQKVEFLVSFYNNEISEKSEIFDDQFSVERPDGSNFTLKIRSTKLEDSAMYFCASSEGYPGQGSSPLHFGNGTRLTVT.